This T cell receptor beta chain was captured in a study of blood T cells in healthy people across ages. The second PCR ran roughly 7 to 11 cycles with a sample-barcoded 5' primer and J-beta primers. TCRdb ran MiXCR on the 5' RACE reads and lists one entry per CDR3 protein. Of under 2,000,000 distinct CDR3 sequences listed, approximately 50% were seen once; the top ten hold 2.1%. The germline V and J ends were trimmed by 5 bases and 1 base, with 8 bases remaining between them. The germline CDR1 and CDR2 sequences are SNHLY and FYNNEI. This CDR3 contains 13 residues. This clonotype has a handful of counts.

The sample was blood. This chain joins TRBV2 and TRBJ1-2, with D unclear. This receptor was taken from a woman between 35 and 50 years old in good health. CDR3 nucleotides: TGTGCCAGCAGTAACGTGGTTAACTATGGCTACACCTTC. Its translation: CASSNVVNYGYTF.